The 16 T cell receptor beta chains below come from one sample, sequenced in a study of T cell responses to AZD1222 COVID-19 vaccine. The method was immunoSEQ multiplex PCR; TCRdb's version includes in-frame clones alone and lacks a portion of them. The sample lists more than 15,000 clones, less than 90% seen once, with roughly 15% in the top ten. The sample here was peripheral blood, taken 28 days after the second AZD1222 dose. The source of these receptors is an adult who received the AZD1222 COVID-19 vaccine.

This rearrangement joins TRBV28 to TRBJ1-2; no definite D call. The CDR3 extends over 12 amino acids. Germline V gene lookup returns CDR1 MDHEN and CDR2 SYDVKM. Trimming stripped 6 bases from V and 2 bases from J, with 7 bases between. This chain's CDR3 is CASRGGNYGYTF. Here the CDR3 DNA reads TGTGCCAGCAGAGGCGGAAACTATGGCTACACCTTC.

A few counts support this clone. The chain joins TRBV7-2 to TRBJ2-7; perhaps D is TRBD1 or TRBD2 (7 bases each). Between the trimmed V and J ends, which lost 5 bases and 2 bases, there was a span of 16 bases. Germline assignment: CDR1 SGHTA and CDR2 FQGNSA. CDR3 size: 15 residues. This chain's CDR3 is CASSQSSGTAYEQYF. DNA for the CDR3: TGTGCCAGCAGCCAATCCAGCGGGACAGCCTACGAGCAGTACTTC.

V and J are TRBV5-1 and TRBJ2-1, with 13 bases that match TRBD2. J lost 2 bases, V lost 0 bases, and 5 bases had no gene match. This CDR3 is built from 18 residues. Germline CDR1 is SGHRS and CDR2 is YFSETQ. CDR3 region: CASSLDSGTSGAYNEQFF. The CDR3 DNA follows: TGCGCCAGCAGCTTGGACTCCGGGACTAGCGGGGCCTACAATGAGCAGTTCTTC. Looking up the rest from reference TRBV5-1 and TRBJ2-1 gives the full variable domain: KAGVTQTPRYLIKTRGQQVTLSCSPISGHRSVSWYQQTPGQGLQFLFEYFSETQRNKGNFPGRFSGRQFSNSRSEMNVSTLELGDSALYLCASSLDSGTSGAYNEQFFGPGTRLTVL.

The chain uses TRBV5-1 and TRBJ2-5; TRBD1 matches 8 bases. V trimming: 4 bases; J trimming: 2 bases; junction bases outside the gene matches: 4. The CDR3 length is 14 residues. Germline-derived CDR1 and CDR2 are SGHRS and YFSETQ. CDR3 nucleotides: TGCGCCAGCAGCGTCGGACAGGGACAAGAGACCCAGTACTTC. It specifies CASSVGQGQETQYF.

The CDR3 DNA sequence: TGTGCCAGCAGTCTCCCGACCCGAGGGGGTTACAATGAGCAGTTCTTC. Translation gives CASSLPTRGGYNEQFF. V and J are TRBV28 and TRBJ2-1; the D gene is possibly TRBD1 (6 bases). The CDR3 is made up of 16 amino acids. CDR1 and CDR2 (germline): MDHEN, SYDVKM. V was clipped by 5 bases and J by 4 bases, with 18 bases between them.

The chain carries TRBV5-1 and TRBJ1-3; no definite D call. CDR1 and CDR2 (germline): SGHRS, YFSETQ. The CDR3 covers 16 residues. V lost 0 bases and J lost 0, with 10 bases in between. The CDR3 sequence is CASSLAGPSSGNTIYF. The CDR3 coding sequence is TGCGCCAGCAGCTTGGCCGGACCGAGCTCTGGAAACACCATATATTTT.

The V call is TRBV10-3, the J call TRBJ2-6, with D perhaps matching TRBD1 (6 bases). Germline-derived CDR1 and CDR2 are ENHRY and SYGVKD. The CDR3 sequence is 18 residues long. Between the trimmed V and J ends, which lost 3 bases and 3 bases, there was a span of 18 bases. CDR3 DNA sequence: TGTGCCATCAGTGAAGGGCAGGGGATGACGTTTGGGGCCAACGTCCTGACTTTC. This sequence encodes CAISEGQGMTFGANVLTF.

V is TRBV11-2 and J is TRBJ1-1; no definite D call. With 5 bases removed from V and 1 base from J, the gap between germline ends came to 11 bases. CDR1 is SGHAT, CDR2 FQNNGV, per germline. The CDR3 spans 14 residues. CDR3 sequence reads: CASSPLGPNTEAFF. CDR3 sequence (DNA): TGTGCCAGCAGCCCCCTAGGGCCGAACACTGAAGCTTTCTTT.

The sample holds a few counts of this clone. The rearrangement joins TRBV21-1 to TRBJ2-2; the table's D call of TRBD2 was not tested on the DNA. TRBV21-1 is a pseudogene locus. There are 15 residues in the CDR3. This CDR3 reads CASSKKSANTGELFF. The CDR3 DNA follows: TGTGCCAGCAGCAAGAAAAGCGCGAACACCGGGGAGCTGTTTTTT.

V is TRBV14 and J is TRBJ2-7, with 10 positions matching TRBD1. Germline assignment: CDR1 SGHDN and CDR2 FVKESK. This CDR3 has 16 residues. Trimming removed 4 bases from V and 0 bases from J; junction bases left unmatched: 6. The CDR3 bases are TGTGCCAGCAGCCGGGGACAGGGGACGAGCTCCTACGAGCAGTACTTC. Translation: CASSRGQGTSSYEQYF. Combining the CDR3 with reference TRBV14 and TRBJ2-7 gives the whole variable domain EAGVTQFPSHSVIEKGQTVTLRCDPISGHDNLYWYRRVMGKEIKFLLHFVKESKQDESGMPNNRFLAERTGGTYSTLKVQPAELEDSGVYFCASSRGQGTSSYEQYFGPGTRLTVT.

The chain couples TRBV28 to TRBJ1-2; 7 nucleotides align to TRBD1. Losses at the gene ends were 7 bases for V and 4 bases for J; bases not matched to a gene: 12. Germline CDR1 reads MDHEN; CDR2 reads SYDVKM. The CDR3 spans 15 residues. CDR3 amino acids: CASTPLQGIGYGYTF. The CDR3 coding sequence is TGTGCCAGCACCCCACTACAGGGGATCGGCTATGGCTACACCTTC.

This clone has only a few counts. This chain joins TRBV6-5 and TRBJ2-2, with D possibly matching TRBD1 (6 bases). This CDR3 contains 15 residues. Germline V gene sequence: CDR1 MNHEY, CDR2 SVGAGI. V dropped 2 bases and J dropped 3 bases, with 10 bases sitting between them. The CDR3 protein is CASSYEDSYTGELFF. CDR3 sequence (DNA): TGTGCCAGCAGTTACGAGGACAGTTACACCGGGGAGCTGTTTTTT.

In its sample, this clone was seen once. This sequence joins TRBV11-2 and TRBJ1-1; a weak D match, TRBD1 (5 bases). This CDR3 has 13 residues. V lost 6 bases, J lost 4 bases, and 12 bases lay in between. Per the germline V gene, CDR1 is SGHAT and CDR2 is FQNNGV. CDR3 nucleotides: TGTGCCAGCAGTAATCAGGGTGCCACTGAAGCTTTCTTT. It translates to CASSNQGATEAFF.

This clone was seen only once. This chain links TRBV7-8 with TRBJ2-1, with D perhaps matching TRBD1 (6 bases). The CDR3 sequence is 16 residues long. Between the trimmed V and J ends, which lost 6 bases and 6 bases, there was a span of 21 bases. The germline gives CDR1 SGHVS, CDR2 FQNEAQ. For the CDR3, the DNA is TGTGCCAGCAGTTCCGCCCCCAGGGGCAGGGCCAATGAGCAGTTCTTC. This translates into CASSSAPRGRANEQFF.

This clone was counted a few times. The genes are TRBV7-8 and TRBJ2-7; D is ambiguous. There are 15 residues in the CDR3. Per germline, CDR1 SGHVS and CDR2 FQNEAQ. V was shortened by 3 bases and J by 6 bases, with 18 bases between the two germline ends. CDR3 loop: CASSLDPESSSEQYF. CDR3 DNA: TGTGCCAGCAGCTTGGACCCCGAAAGTTCCAGCGAGCAGTACTTC. The variable domain in full, with the rest retrieved from reference TRBV7-8 and TRBJ2-7, is GAGVSQSPRYKVAKRGQDVALRCDPISGHVSLFWYQQALGQGPEFLTYFQNEAQLDKSGLPSDRFFAERPEGSVSTLKIQRTQQEDSAVYLCASSLDPESSSEQYFGPGTRLTVT.

The genes are TRBV19 and TRBJ1-5; TRBD1 agrees at 7 bases. The germline CDR1 and CDR2 sequences are LNHDA and SQIVND (reference sequence). The CDR3 is 14 amino acids. V lost 5 bases, J lost 1 base, and 2 bases stayed unmatched. CDR3 nucleotide sequence: TGTGCCAGTAGTCCGACAGGGAGCAATCAGCCCCAGCATTTT. This gives the protein CASSPTGSNQPQHF.